This TCR beta chain originates from a study of blood T cell repertoires in COVID-19. About the research overall: From the United States, Italy and Spain came samples of acute and convalescent COVID-19.

With 3 bases clipped from V and 4 bases from J, the junction kept 4 bases outside the gene matches. Germline CDR1 LNHDA, CDR2 SQIVND (reference sequence). The length of the CDR3 is 15 residues. Profiling relied on immunoSEQ multiplex PCR, and the TCRdb table lists in-frame clones only, not all of them. The table includes about 150,000 clones, approximately 90% detected once. Sequencing was performed on peripheral blood. The chain carries TRBV19 and TRBJ2-7; 12 bases line up with TRBD1. This receptor was taken from a man younger than 30 with COVID-19, enrolled during active disease. CDR3 nucleotide sequence: TGTGCCAGTAGTATCCGGGACAGGGGGCCTTACGAGCAGTACTTC. This translates into CASSIRDRGPYEQYF. The full variable domain, with the rest looked up from reference TRBV19 and TRBJ2-7, is DGGITQSPKYLFRKEGQNVTLSCEQNLNHDAMYWYRQDPGQGLRLIYYSQIVNDFQKGDIAEGYSVSREKKESFPLTVTSAQKNPTAFYLCASSIRDRGPYEQYFGPGTRLTVT.